Each of the 9 T cell receptor beta chains below was sequenced from the same sample in a study of response to subunit inactivated influenza vaccine. TCRdb re-analysed the RT-PCR reads in MiXCR, keeping a single row per CDR3 protein. The table lists approximately 530,000 distinct CDR3 sequences, less than 10% of them singletons. The sample here was PBMCs from blood, taken around 25 months after vaccination. These receptors were collected from a man aged 45-69 years who received an inactivated influenza vaccine.

This chain connects TRBV15 to TRBJ2-1; 8 bases line up with TRBD2. The J segment lost 8 bases and the V segment lost 5 bases, leaving 8 bases of the junction unmatched. The CDR3 totals 14 residues. The V gene's germline CDR1 is LNHNV and CDR2 YYDKDF (reference sequence). CDR3 region: CATSRRTSLDEQFF. CDR3 in DNA: TGTGCCACCAGCCGCAGGACTAGCTTGGATGAGCAGTTCTTC. Supplemented by reference TRBV15 and TRBJ2-1, the full variable domain reads DAMVIQNPRYQVTQFGKPVTLSCSQTLNHNVMYWYQQKSSQAPKLLFHYYDKDFNNEADTPDNFQSRRPNTSFCFLDIRSPGLGDTAMYLCATSRRTSLDEQFFGPGTRLTVL.

The chain links TRBV29-1 to TRBJ1-2, with D unclear. The CDR3 loop spans 13 amino acids. Per the germline V gene, CDR1 is SQVTM and CDR2 is ANQGSEA. V was cut by 2 bases and J by 3 bases, with 10 bases left in between. The CDR3 region has the DNA TGCAGCGTTGAAAGGGAACTGGACTATGGCTACACCTTC. It specifies CSVERELDYGYTF.

Ten or more counts support this clonotype. The rearrangement joins TRBV12-3 or TRBV12-4 to TRBJ2-5; D gene unclear. This CDR3 contains 15 residues. The ends were cut back, 7 bases at V and 7 bases at J, with 22 bases in the middle. The CDR3 nucleotides read TGTGCCAGCACCCTCTCTGGCAGACGACCTGGGACCCAGTACTTC. It encodes CASTLSGRRPGTQYF.

There are a few counts of this clonotype. This sequence joins TRBV10-3 and TRBJ2-5; 9 bases line up with TRBD1. The V segment lost 0 bases and the J segment 5 bases; nucleotides outside the gene matches: 4. The CDR3 has 15 residues. Germline CDR1 reads ENHRY; CDR2 reads SYGVKD. The CDR3 reads CAISESGQGLETQYF. CDR3 nucleotides: TGTGCCATCAGTGAGTCAGGACAGGGGCTCGAGACCCAGTACTTC.

This clonotype was detected many times. V is TRBV20-1 and J is TRBJ2-7; no reliable D call. V was clipped by 3 bases and J by 5 bases, with 20 bases between them. CDR3 length: 15 residues. From germline, CDR1 is DFQATT and CDR2 SNEGSKA (reference sequence). The CDR3, as DNA: TGCAGTGCTAGCAGTACGCCCCTCCAAATCCACGAGCAGTACTTC. It is translated as CSASSTPLQIHEQYF.

This clonotype has at least ten counts. The rearrangement uses TRBV28 and TRBJ1-6, with no clear D. Germline-derived CDR1 and CDR2 are MDHEN and SYDVKM. The CDR3 length is 15 residues. Trimming shortened V by 8 bases and J by 4 bases, and 15 bases separated the two germline ends. In DNA, the CDR3 is TGTGCCAGCCTCGCGGGGAGGACTTATAATTCACCCCTCCACTTT. This sequence encodes CASLAGRTYNSPLHF.

The table lists this clonotype with many counts. In nucleotides, the CDR3 is TGTGCCAGCAGCTTATTACCGGACAGGGGAGCCACTGAAGCTTTCTTT. Protein product: CASSLLPDRGATEAFF. The chain carries TRBV7-2 and TRBJ1-1; TRBD1 aligns across 9 bases. Trimming removed 2 bases from V and 4 bases from J; junction bases left unmatched: 8. CDR1 and CDR2 (germline): SGHTA, FQGNSA. This CDR3 has 16 residues.

In regard to this clonotype: The CDR3 end shows no conserved phenylalanine or tryptophan, and so a read error is likely. The chain has TRBV27 and TRBJ2-3, with a weak D call TRBD1 (6 bases). Looked up from germline, CDR1 is MNHEY and CDR2 is SMNVEV (reference sequence). V lost 6 bases and J lost 4, with 23 bases in between. This CDR3 contains 17 residues. Here the CDR3 reads CASRAPAGRGPPDTQYS. The DNA of the CDR3 is TGTGCCAGCAGAGCGCCAGCCGGCAGGGGTCCCCCAGATACGCAGTATTCT.

This clonotype turned up a few times. V gene TRBV6-5 combines with J gene TRBJ1-3, with 8 bases identical to TRBD1. V was pared by 4 bases and J by 3 bases, with 5 bases of the junction left unmatched. Germline CDR1 and CDR2: MNHEY and SVGAGI. The CDR3 is 15 amino acids. The CDR3 here is CASSFEQGVGNTIYF. The CDR3 coding sequence is TGTGCCAGCAGTTTTGAACAGGGGGTTGGAAACACCATATATTTT.